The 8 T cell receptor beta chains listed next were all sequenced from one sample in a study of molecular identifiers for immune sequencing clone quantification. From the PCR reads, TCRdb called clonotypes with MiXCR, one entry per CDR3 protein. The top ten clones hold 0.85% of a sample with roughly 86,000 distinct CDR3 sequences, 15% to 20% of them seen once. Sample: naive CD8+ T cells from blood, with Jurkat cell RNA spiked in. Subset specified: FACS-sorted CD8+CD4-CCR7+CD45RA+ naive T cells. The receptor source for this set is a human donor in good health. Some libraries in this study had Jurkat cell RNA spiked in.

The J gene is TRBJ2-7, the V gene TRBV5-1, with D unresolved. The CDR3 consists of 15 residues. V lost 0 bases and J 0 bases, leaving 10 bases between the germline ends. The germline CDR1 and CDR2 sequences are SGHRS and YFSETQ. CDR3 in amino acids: CASSLAGLNSYEQYF. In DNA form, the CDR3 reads TGCGCCAGCAGCTTGGCGGGCCTTAACTCCTACGAGCAGTACTTC.

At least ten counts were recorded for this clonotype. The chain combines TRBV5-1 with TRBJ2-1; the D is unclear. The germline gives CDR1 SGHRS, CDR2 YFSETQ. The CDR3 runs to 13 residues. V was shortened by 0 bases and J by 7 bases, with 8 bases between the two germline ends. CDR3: CASSLDPRNEQFF. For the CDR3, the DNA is TGCGCCAGCAGCTTGGATCCGAGGAATGAGCAGTTCTTC.

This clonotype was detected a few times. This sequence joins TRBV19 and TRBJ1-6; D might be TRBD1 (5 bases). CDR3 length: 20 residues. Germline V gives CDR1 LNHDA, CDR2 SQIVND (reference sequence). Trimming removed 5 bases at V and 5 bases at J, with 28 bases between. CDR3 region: CASSPPSHRITEKDNSPLHF. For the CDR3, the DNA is TGTGCCAGTAGTCCCCCTTCCCACAGGATCACCGAGAAAGATAATTCACCCCTCCACTTT.

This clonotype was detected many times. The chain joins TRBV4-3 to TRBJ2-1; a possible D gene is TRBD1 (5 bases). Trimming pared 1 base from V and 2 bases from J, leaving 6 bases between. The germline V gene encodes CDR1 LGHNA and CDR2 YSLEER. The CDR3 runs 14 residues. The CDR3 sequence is CASSQGGAYNEQFF. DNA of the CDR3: TGCGCCAGCAGCCAAGGGGGCGCCTACAATGAGCAGTTCTTC.

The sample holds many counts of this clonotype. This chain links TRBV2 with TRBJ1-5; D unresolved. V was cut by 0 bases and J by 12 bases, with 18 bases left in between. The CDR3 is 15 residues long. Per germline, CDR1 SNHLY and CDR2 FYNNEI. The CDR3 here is CASSEARGINQFQHF. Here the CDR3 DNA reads TGTGCCAGCAGTGAAGCGCGCGGGATTAATCAGTTCCAGCATTTT.

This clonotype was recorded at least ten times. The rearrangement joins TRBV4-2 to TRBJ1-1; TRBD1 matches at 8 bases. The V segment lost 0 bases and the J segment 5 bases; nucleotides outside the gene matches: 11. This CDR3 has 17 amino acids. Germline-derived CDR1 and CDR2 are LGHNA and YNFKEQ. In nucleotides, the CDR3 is TGTGCCAGCAGCCAAGATCAGTGGACAGGGAGGGGGACTGAAGCTTTCTTT. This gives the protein CASSQDQWTGRGTEAFF.

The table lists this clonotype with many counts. Here the CDR3 reads CASSQSPGSNTGELFF. The CDR3 DNA is TGCGCCAGCAGCCAATCACCGGGATCGAACACCGGGGAGCTGTTTTTT. The rearrangement joins TRBV4-1 to TRBJ2-2; a weak D match, TRBD2 (5 bases). V gave up 2 bases and J gave up 0 bases, with 10 bases separating them. Germline V gene sequence: CDR1 MGHRA, CDR2 YSYEKL. The CDR3 totals 16 residues.

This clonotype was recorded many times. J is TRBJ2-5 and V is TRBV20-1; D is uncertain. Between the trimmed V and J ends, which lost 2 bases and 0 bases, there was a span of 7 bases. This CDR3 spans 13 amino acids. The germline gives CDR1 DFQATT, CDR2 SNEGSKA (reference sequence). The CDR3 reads CSARSLYQETQYF. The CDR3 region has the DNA TGCAGTGCTAGATCGTTATACCAAGAGACCCAGTACTTC.